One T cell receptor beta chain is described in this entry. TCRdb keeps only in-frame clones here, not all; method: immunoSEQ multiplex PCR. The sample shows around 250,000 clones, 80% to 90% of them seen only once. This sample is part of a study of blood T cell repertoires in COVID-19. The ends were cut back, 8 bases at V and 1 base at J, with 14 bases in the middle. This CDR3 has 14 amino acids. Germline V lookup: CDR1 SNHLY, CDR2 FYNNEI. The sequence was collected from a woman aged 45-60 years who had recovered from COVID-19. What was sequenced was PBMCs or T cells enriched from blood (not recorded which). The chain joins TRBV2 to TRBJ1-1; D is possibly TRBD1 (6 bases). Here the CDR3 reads CASGPGHPNTEAFF. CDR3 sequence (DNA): TGTGCCAGCGGCCCGGGACACCCGAACACTGAAGCTTTCTTT.